This is a list of T cell receptor beta chains from one sample in a study of control samples from healthy donors and cancer patients. Libraries were prepared by immunoSEQ multiplex PCR; TCRdb keeps only in-frame clonotypes and omits some of them. The sample holds approximately 100,000 clones, 85% to 90% seen once. The specimen sequenced was blood. The source is a woman aged 40 to 49 in good health. The CDR3 runs from the conserved cysteine through the conserved F or W. A D gene is named only where the DNA matches it firmly. Only some rows state a clone size, as once, few, many or a class for expanded clones.

V,D,size,J,DNA,CDR3
TRBV3-1/TRBV3-2,TRBD2,NA,TRBJ2-3,TGTGCCAGCAGCTCGCGGGGGGTCGGTACAGATACGCAGTATTTT,CASSSRGVGTDTQYF
TRBV12-3/TRBV12-4,TRBD1,NA,TRBJ2-7,TGTGCCAGCGGGACAGTCTTGGTCTACGAGCAGTACTTC,CASGTVLVYEQYF
TRBV7-2,NA,NA,TRBJ2-1,TGTGCCAGCACCCCGAGAGGACCCAGTTCCCCCGAGCAGTTCTTC,CASTPRGPSSPEQFF
TRBV7-2,TRBD2,NA,TRBJ2-3,TGTGCCAGCAGCGCTTACATGACTAGCACAAATACGCAGTATTTT,CASSAYMTSTNTQYF
TRBV7-9,TRBD2,NA,TRBJ2-1,TGTGCCAGCAGCTTAGCCCTTAGCGGGGGGGCCTTAGGAAATGAGCAGTTCTTC,CASSLALSGGALGNEQFF
TRBV6-2/TRBV6-3,TRBD2,NA,TRBJ2-1,TGTGCCAGCAGTGTGGCTAGCGGACATGTCGAGTTCTTC,CASSVASGHVEFF
TRBV1,NA,NA,TRBJ2-2,TGCACCAGCAGCCTGGGACAGGGAAGCACCGGGGAGCTGTTTTTT,CTSSLGQGSTGELFF
TRBV3-1/TRBV3-2,NA,once,TRBJ2-7,TGTGCCAGCAGCCGGTTGCAGTCCTACGAGCAGTACTTC,CASSRLQSYEQYF
TRBV6-5,NA,NA,TRBJ1-2,TGTGCCAGCAGTTCCCGGACGGCTGGCTACACCTTC,CASSSRTAGYTF
TRBV10-3,TRBD2,NA,TRBJ2-3,TGTGCCACCGGTCTAGCGGGGGGGCCGAAGCAGTATTTT,CATGLAGGPKQYF
TRBV6-5,TRBD1,NA,TRBJ2-1,TGTGCCAGCAGGCGAACAGGGGGCCCTAACAATGAGCAGTTCTTC,CASRRTGGPNNEQFF
TRBV12-3/TRBV12-4,NA,NA,TRBJ1-5,TGTGCCAGCAGTTTCAGGGTGCTCGGGCCCCAGCATTTT,CASSFRVLGPQHF
TRBV5-4,NA,NA,TRBJ1-1,TGTGCCAGCAGCCGGGTAGAAAATCCTGACACTGAAGCTTTCTTT,CASSRVENPDTEAFF
TRBV11-3,NA,NA,TRBJ1-2,TGTGCCAGCAGCAAAGGAGGAGGGGAGGAAGGCTACACCTTC,CASSKGGGEEGYTF
TRBV5-6,NA,NA,TRBJ1-2,TGTGCCAGCAGCTTGGTCTCAGGTGCGGGCTATGGCTACACCTTC,CASSLVSGAGYGYTF
TRBV30,NA,NA,TRBJ2-1,TGTGCCTGGAACCGAGTTACGGCGGGGAGATACAATGAGCAGTTCTTC,CAWNRVTAGRYNEQFF
TRBV25-1,TRBD2,NA,TRBJ2-3,TGTGCCAGCAGCGACTGGCGGGGGGTCACAGATACGCAGTATTTT,CASSDWRGVTDTQYF
TRBV2,TRBD1,NA,TRBJ2-3,TGTGCCAGCAGCAGACAGGGATTAAGCACAGATACGCAGTATTTT,CASSRQGLSTDTQYF
TRBV19,NA,NA,TRBJ2-6,TGTGCCAGTAGCCCCTGGACAGCTGGGGCCAACGTCCTGACTTTC,CASSPWTAGANVLTF
TRBV19,TRBD1,NA,TRBJ2-6,TGTGCCAGTAGTTCCTTACCGGGACAGGGAACCGGGGCCAACGTCCTGACTTTC,CASSSLPGQGTGANVLTF
TRBV6-6,NA,NA,TRBJ2-7,TGTGCCAGCAGTTACTCGGGGACATCCTACGAGCAGTACTTC,CASSYSGTSYEQYF
TRBV3-1/TRBV3-2,NA,NA,TRBJ1-2,TGTGCCAGCAGCCAAGATCCCGGCGACCATGGCTACACCTTC,CASSQDPGDHGYTF
TRBV7-2,NA,NA,TRBJ2-7,TGTGCCAGCAGCTTAGTTCAGGGGTTAGCGAGGAGGGAGTACTTC,CASSLVQGLARREYF
TRBV6-5,NA,few,TRBJ1-1,TGTGCCAGCTGGGGACCGCCGAACACTGAAGCTTTCTTT,CASWGPPNTEAFF
TRBV25-1,NA,NA,TRBJ2-5,TGTGCCAGCAGTGATTCGAACCGGGTCCTGAGGGAGACCCAGTACTTC,CASSDSNRVLRETQYF
TRBV6-1,NA,NA,TRBJ1-2,TGTGCCAGCAGTGATCGGAGATATGGCTACACCTTC,CASSDRRYGYTF
TRBV3-1/TRBV3-2,TRBD2,NA,TRBJ2-3,TGTGCCAGCAGCCAAGTCCTAGCGGGGGGAGGAGATACGCAGTATTTT,CASSQVLAGGGDTQYF
TRBV6-5,NA,NA,TRBJ1-2,TGTGCCAGCAGTTACTCGGGGTCGGGGGCGAGAGGCTACACCTTC,CASSYSGSGARGYTF
TRBV6-2/TRBV6-3,NA,NA,TRBJ1-5,TGTGCCAGCAGTTACTTGGGACGGAGTACCGACAGCAATCAGCCCCAGCATTTT,CASSYLGRSTDSNQPQHF
TRBV6-4,NA,NA,TRBJ2-3,TGTGCCAGCAGTGACTGGGAGACAGATACGCAGTATTTT,CASSDWETDTQYF
TRBV12-5,NA,NA,TRBJ1-2,TGTGCTAGTGGTTTGGTACGTGATTGGGGAGTCTATGGCTACACCTTC,CASGLVRDWGVYGYTF
TRBV5-5,NA,NA,TRBJ1-3,TGTGCCAGCAGCTTCTCCCCTGGGTTCGCTGGAAACACCATATATTTT,CASSFSPGFAGNTIYF
TRBV4-3,NA,NA,TRBJ1-6,TGCGCCAGCAGCCAGACGACGGGGTTTGACGGATCACCCCTCCACTTT,CASSQTTGFDGSPLHF
TRBV12-5,NA,NA,TRBJ2-1,TGTGCTAGTGGTTTGATGGTAGGCGGTCGGCATGAGCAGTTCTTC,CASGLMVGGRHEQFF
TRBV19,TRBD1,NA,TRBJ1-2,TGTGCCAGTAGTGCCGACAGGGGAGGTATTAACTATGGCTACACCTTC,CASSADRGGINYGYTF
TRBV7-3,NA,NA,TRBJ1-6,TGTGCCAGCTTCAGAGGGGGGGGGTTGTATAATTCACCCCTCCACTTT,CASFRGGGLYNSPLHF
TRBV6-6,TRBD1,NA,TRBJ1-1,TGTGCCAGCAGCCCCCGGGACAGGGATAACACTGAAGCTTTCTTT,CASSPRDRDNTEAFF
TRBV20-1,NA,NA,TRBJ2-7,TGCAGTGCTAGTTCTCCGGGGAGAGCCTACGAGCAGTACTTC,CSASSPGRAYEQYF
TRBV6-5,TRBD1,NA,TRBJ1-2,TGTGCCAGCAGTTACGCCACAGGGGGAACTTATGGCTACACCTTC,CASSYATGGTYGYTF
TRBV12-3/TRBV12-4,NA,NA,TRBJ1-5,TGTGCCAGCAGCCACAGGGGCAATCAGCCCCAGCATTTT,CASSHRGNQPQHF
TRBV5-8,NA,few,TRBJ2-3,TGTGCCAGCAGCTTCGACCCTCGGTCGACAGATACGCAGTATTTT,CASSFDPRSTDTQYF